Listed below are T cell receptor beta chains from one sample, sequenced in a study of T cell repertoires in aging, cancer and after chemotherapy. TCRdb re-derived calls from the multiplex PCR reads in MiXCR, one entry per CDR3 protein. The data contain 4,500 to 5,500 distinct CDR3 sequences, around 33% of them singletons. The sequenced material came from blood. Receptors originate from a human donor with a blood cancer. The donor label of this sample is uncertain. CDR3s include the opening cysteine and the closing phenylalanine or tryptophan. The D gene is left open where the match is weak. Clone size appears in some rows only: once, few, many, or a class for an expanded clone.

CDR3,DNA,D,size,V,J
CATSGTSANEQFF,TGTGCCACCAGTGGGACTAGTGCCAATGAGCAGTTCTTC,TRBD2,few,TRBV24-1,TRBJ2-1
CASSIAGAPYNEQFF,TGTGCCAGCAGTATAGCGGGAGCGCCGTACAATGAGCAGTTCTTC,TRBD2,medium-sized,TRBV6-5,TRBJ2-1
CASSRTSGRASYNEQFF,TGTGCCAGCAGCCGGACTAGCGGGAGGGCTAGTTACAATGAGCAGTTCTTC,TRBD2,few,TRBV7-2,TRBJ2-1
CASSLTTGAHQPQHF,TGCGCCAGCAGCTTGACTACAGGGGCTCATCAGCCCCAGCATTTT,TRBD1,once,TRBV5-1,TRBJ1-5
CASSPSAGPGELFF,TGTGCCAGCTCACCATCGGCAGGGCCTGGGGAGCTGTTTTTT,.,few,TRBV18,TRBJ2-2
CASRLRGLGEKLFF,TGTGCCAGCAGACTCAGGGGGCTCGGGGAAAAACTGTTTTTT,TRBD1,.,TRBV27,TRBJ1-4
CASSLASGEETQYF,TGTGCCAGCAGTTTGGCCAGCGGGGAAGAGACCCAGTACTTC,TRBD2,medium-sized,TRBV27,TRBJ2-5
CASSPGPPGETQYF,TGTGCCAGCAGTCCGGGACCCCCAGGAGAGACCCAGTACTTC,.,.,TRBV7-9,TRBJ2-5
CSVAGTTTDTQYF,TGCAGCGTTGCCGGGACTACTACAGATACGCAGTATTTT,TRBD2,.,TRBV29-1,TRBJ2-3
CASRAGTGVFEQFF,TGTGCCAGCAGGGCAGGGACAGGGGTTTTTGAGCAGTTCTTC,TRBD1,.,TRBV5-4,TRBJ2-1
CSVEQGADEQFF,TGCAGCGTTGAACAGGGGGCCGATGAGCAGTTCTTC,TRBD1,large,TRBV29-1,TRBJ2-1
CASSLDRLTGELFF,TGTGCCAGCAGCCTGGACAGGCTCACCGGGGAGCTGTTTTTT,TRBD1,medium-sized,TRBV6-5,TRBJ2-2
CASSYPEQFF,TGTGCCAGCAGTTATCCTGAGCAGTTCTTC,.,large,TRBV6-5,TRBJ2-1
CASSSPGGTGELFF,TGTGCCAGCAGTTCTCCCGGGGGCACCGGGGAGCTGTTTTTT,.,few,TRBV27,TRBJ2-2
CASSDVSGTGGFGSPLHF,TGTGCCAGCAGTGACGTCTCCGGGACAGGGGGTTTTGGTTCACCCCTCCACTTT,TRBD1,few,TRBV12-3/TRBV12-4,TRBJ1-6
CASSDSGLGTDTQYF,TGTGCCAGCAGCGACTCCGGTTTAGGGACAGATACGCAGTATTTT,.,.,TRBV11-3,TRBJ2-3
CASSQDRGWGPTPGAQYF,TGTGCCAGCAGCCAAGATCGGGGCTGGGGACCAACGCCGGGGGCCCAGTACTTC,.,.,TRBV14,TRBJ2-5
CASSHPDRLAKNIQYF,TGTGCCAGCAGCCACCCGGACAGGCTAGCCAAAAACATTCAGTACTTC,TRBD1,few,TRBV11-1,TRBJ2-4
CAISESRGIGLAGPYEQYF,TGTGCCATCAGTGAGTCGCGAGGCATAGGGCTAGCGGGGCCCTACGAGCAGTACTTC,TRBD2,medium-sized,TRBV10-3,TRBJ2-7
CASSQGPGGNQPQHF,TGTGCCAGCAGTCAAGGGCCTGGGGGCAATCAGCCCCAGCATTTT,.,few,TRBV12-3/TRBV12-4,TRBJ1-5
CASSGYRGGEGETQYF,TGTGCCAGCAGTGGTTACAGGGGGGGGGAGGGAGAGACCCAGTACTTC,.,.,TRBV12-3/TRBV12-4,TRBJ2-5
CASSYSPHSGRGETQYF,TGTGCCAGCAGTTACTCTCCCCATAGCGGGAGAGGGGAGACCCAGTACTTC,TRBD2,few,TRBV6-2/TRBV6-3,TRBJ2-5
CAWSSRWGLAAEFESSYNEQFF,TGTGCCTGGAGTAGCAGGTGGGGACTAGCGGCAGAGTTTGAAAGCTCCTACAATGAGCAGTTCTTC,TRBD2,.,TRBV30,TRBJ2-1
CASSLGVSPLHF,TGTGCCAGCAGTTTAGGGGTCTCACCCCTCCACTTT,.,.,TRBV12-3/TRBV12-4,TRBJ1-6
CASSIYLTNEKLFF,TGTGCCAGTAGTATATATCTTACTAATGAAAAACTGTTTTTT,.,.,TRBV19,TRBJ1-4
CATSRTGTEPNSNYGYTF,TGTGCCACCAGCAGAACCGGGACAGAACCAAATTCTAACTATGGCTACACCTTC,TRBD1,few,TRBV15,TRBJ1-2
CSVEDWFSWAGYTF,TGCAGCGTTGAAGATTGGTTCTCCTGGGCTGGCTACACCTTC,.,medium-sized,TRBV29-1,TRBJ1-2
CASSSRQGHGYTF,TGTGCCAGCAGTTCCCGACAGGGCCATGGCTACACCTTC,TRBD1,.,TRBV6-5,TRBJ1-2
CAWSARPSGRSADTQYF,TGTGCCTGGAGTGCCCGCCCTAGCGGGAGATCGGCAGATACGCAGTATTTT,TRBD2,few,TRBV30,TRBJ2-3
CASSYIGGAGYTF,TGTGCCAGCAGTTACATAGGGGGGGCTGGCTACACCTTC,.,.,TRBV6-5,TRBJ1-2
CASSLVTGGDYTF,TGTGCCAGCAGCTTGGTGACAGGGGGCGACTACACCTTC,TRBD1,.,TRBV5-6,TRBJ1-2
CASSYTSGSRNEQFF,TGTGCCAGCAGTTACACTAGCGGGAGTAGGAATGAGCAGTTCTTC,TRBD2,few,TRBV27,TRBJ2-1
CASSRLAGAAHSYNEQFF,TGTGCCAGCAGTAGACTAGCGGGAGCCGCCCATTCCTACAATGAGCAGTTCTTC,TRBD2,.,TRBV7-9,TRBJ2-1
CSARGTLSTGELFF,TGCAGTGCTAGGGGGACACTAAGCACCGGGGAGCTGTTTTTT,.,.,TRBV20-1,TRBJ2-2
CASSSKGLVGVQETQYF,TGTGCCAGCAGCTCGAAGGGACTAGTGGGAGTACAAGAGACCCAGTACTTC,TRBD2,.,TRBV5-6,TRBJ2-5
CSARRLAGGADTQYF,TGCAGTGCTAGGCGACTAGCGGGGGGGGCAGATACGCAGTATTTT,TRBD2,.,TRBV20-1,TRBJ2-3
CASSLEAGVNTGELFF,TGTGCCAGCAGCTTAGAGGCGGGAGTGAACACCGGGGAGCTGTTTTTT,TRBD2,.,TRBV11-3,TRBJ2-2
CASSRDSQETQYF,TGTGCCAGCAGTAGGGACAGCCAAGAGACCCAGTACTTC,TRBD1,medium-sized,TRBV6-5,TRBJ2-5
CASSYLPTAAGANVLTF,TGTGCCAGCAGCTACCTTCCGACGGCCGCAGGGGCCAACGTCCTGACTTTC,.,few,TRBV13,TRBJ2-6
CASSYVLGNTEAFF,TGTGCCAGCAGTTACGTCCTCGGGAACACTGAAGCTTTCTTT,.,few,TRBV6-2/TRBV6-3,TRBJ1-1
CSVGSPSGGWGEQFF,TGCAGCGTTGGATCCCCTAGCGGGGGGTGGGGGGAGCAGTTCTTC,TRBD2,medium-sized,TRBV29-1,TRBJ2-1
CASSDPWGTDTQYF,TGTGCCAGCAGCGACCCCTGGGGAACAGATACGCAGTATTTT,.,.,TRBV7-9,TRBJ2-3
CASSQVQGASNEKLFF,TGTGCCAGCAGCCAAGTGCAGGGGGCGTCTAATGAAAAACTGTTTTTT,TRBD1,.,TRBV4-2,TRBJ1-4
CASSYSIGRYGYTF,TGTGCCAGCAGTTACTCGATCGGGAGATATGGCTACACCTTC,.,.,TRBV6-5,TRBJ1-2
CASSLGDTSFGTEAFF,TGCGCCAGCAGCTTGGGGGACACCTCTTTTGGCACTGAAGCTTTCTTT,.,.,TRBV5-5,TRBJ1-1
CASSYSLTMGDSPLHF,TGTGCCAGCAGTTACTCCCTGACGATGGGCGATTCACCCCTCCACTTT,.,.,TRBV6-5,TRBJ1-6
CASSYSFLDEQFF,TGTGCCAGCAGTTACTCATTTCTAGATGAGCAGTTCTTC,.,medium-sized,TRBV6-5,TRBJ2-1
CASSGRGMRGQPQHF,TGTGCCAGCAGTGGACGGGGGATGCGGGGTCAGCCCCAGCATTTT,.,medium-sized,TRBV6-1,TRBJ1-5
CASSMIYYGYTF,TGTGCCAGTAGTATGATTTACTATGGCTACACCTTC,.,.,TRBV19,TRBJ1-2
CASSLDPRNFHEQFF,TGTGCCAGCAGCTTAGATCCCAGGAATTTTCATGAGCAGTTCTTC,.,medium-sized,TRBV11-3,TRBJ2-1
CASSIVARRSYEQYF,TGTGCCAGTAGTATAGTCGCCAGGCGTTCCTACGAGCAGTACTTC,.,few,TRBV19,TRBJ2-7